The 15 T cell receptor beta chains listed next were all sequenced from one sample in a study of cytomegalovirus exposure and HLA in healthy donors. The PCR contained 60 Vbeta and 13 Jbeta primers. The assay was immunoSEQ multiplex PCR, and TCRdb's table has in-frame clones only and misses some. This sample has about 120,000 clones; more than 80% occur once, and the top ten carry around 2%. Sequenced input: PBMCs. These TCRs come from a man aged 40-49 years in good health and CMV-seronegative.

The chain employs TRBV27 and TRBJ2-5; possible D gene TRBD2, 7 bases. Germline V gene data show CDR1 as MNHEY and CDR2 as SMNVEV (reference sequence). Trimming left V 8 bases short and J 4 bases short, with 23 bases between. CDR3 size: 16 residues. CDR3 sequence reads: CASSLVRSRGAETQYF. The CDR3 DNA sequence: TGTGCCAGCTCCCTTGTAAGGTCCCGGGGGGCAGAGACCCAGTACTTC.

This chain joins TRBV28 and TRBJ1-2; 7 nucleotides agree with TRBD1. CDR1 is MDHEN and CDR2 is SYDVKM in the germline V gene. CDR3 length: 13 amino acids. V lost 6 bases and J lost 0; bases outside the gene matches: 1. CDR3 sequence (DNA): TGTGCCAGCAGGGGGACAGCTAACTATGGCTACACCTTC. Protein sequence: CASRGTANYGYTF.

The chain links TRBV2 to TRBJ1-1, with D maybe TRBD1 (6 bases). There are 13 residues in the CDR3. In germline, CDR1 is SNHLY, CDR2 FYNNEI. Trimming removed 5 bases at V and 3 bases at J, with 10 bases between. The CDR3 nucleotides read TGTGCCAGCAGTCCTCAGGGGCACACTGAAGCTTTCTTT. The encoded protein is CASSPQGHTEAFF.

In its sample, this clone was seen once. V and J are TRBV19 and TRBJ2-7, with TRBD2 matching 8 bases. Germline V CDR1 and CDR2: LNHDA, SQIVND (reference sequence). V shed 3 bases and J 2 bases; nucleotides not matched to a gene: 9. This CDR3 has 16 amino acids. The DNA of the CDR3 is TGTGCCAGTAGTATCGGTGGCGGGGGGCCGGCCTACGAGCAGTACTTC. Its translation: CASSIGGGGPAYEQYF.

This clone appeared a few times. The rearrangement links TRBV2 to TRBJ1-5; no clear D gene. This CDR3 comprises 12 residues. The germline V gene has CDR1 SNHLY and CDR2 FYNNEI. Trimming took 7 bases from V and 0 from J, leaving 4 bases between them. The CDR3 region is CASTHSNQPQHF. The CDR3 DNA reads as TGTGCCAGCACACATAGCAATCAGCCCCAGCATTTT.

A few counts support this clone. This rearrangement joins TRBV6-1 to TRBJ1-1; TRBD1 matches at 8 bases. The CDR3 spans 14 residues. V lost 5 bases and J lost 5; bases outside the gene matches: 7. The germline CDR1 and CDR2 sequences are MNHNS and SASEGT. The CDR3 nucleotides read TGTGCCAGCAGTCCCGGACAGGGAAGAACTGAAGCTTTCTTT. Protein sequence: CASSPGQGRTEAFF.

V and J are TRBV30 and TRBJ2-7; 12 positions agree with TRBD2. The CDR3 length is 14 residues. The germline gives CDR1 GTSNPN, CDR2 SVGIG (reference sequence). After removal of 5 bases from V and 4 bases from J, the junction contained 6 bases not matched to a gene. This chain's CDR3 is CAWAGTSGFYEQYF. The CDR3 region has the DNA TGTGCCTGGGCCGGGACTAGCGGGTTTTACGAGCAGTACTTC.

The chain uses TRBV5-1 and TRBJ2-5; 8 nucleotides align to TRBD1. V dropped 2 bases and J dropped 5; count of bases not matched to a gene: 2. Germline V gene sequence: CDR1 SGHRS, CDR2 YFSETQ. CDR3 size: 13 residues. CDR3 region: CASSLRQGETQYF. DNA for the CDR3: TGCGCCAGCAGCTTAAGACAGGGGGAGACCCAGTACTTC.

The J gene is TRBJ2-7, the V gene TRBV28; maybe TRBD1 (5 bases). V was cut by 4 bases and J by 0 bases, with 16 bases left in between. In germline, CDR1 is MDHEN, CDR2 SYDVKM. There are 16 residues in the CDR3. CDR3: CASSWPPTAPSYEQYF. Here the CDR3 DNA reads TGTGCCAGCAGTTGGCCACCGACAGCCCCCTCCTACGAGCAGTACTTC.

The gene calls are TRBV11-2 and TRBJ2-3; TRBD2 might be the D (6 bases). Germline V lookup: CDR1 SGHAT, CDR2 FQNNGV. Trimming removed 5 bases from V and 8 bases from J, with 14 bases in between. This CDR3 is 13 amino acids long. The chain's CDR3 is CASSGEARGTQYF. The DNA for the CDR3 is TGTGCCAGCAGCGGGGAGGCCCGGGGTACGCAGTATTTT. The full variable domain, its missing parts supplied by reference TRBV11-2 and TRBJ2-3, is EAGVAQSPRYKIIEKRQSVAFWCNPISGHATLYWYQQILGQGPKLLIQFQNNGVVDDSQLPKDRFSAERLKGVDSTLKIQPAKLEDSAVYLCASSGEARGTQYFGPGTRLTVL.

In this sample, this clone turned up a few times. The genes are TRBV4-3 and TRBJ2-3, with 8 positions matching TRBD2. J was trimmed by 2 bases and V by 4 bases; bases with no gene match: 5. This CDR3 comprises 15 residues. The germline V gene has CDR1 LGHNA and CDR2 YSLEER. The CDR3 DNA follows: TGCGCCAGCAGCCGGGGACTAGGGAACACAGATACGCAGTATTTT. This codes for CASSRGLGNTDTQYF.

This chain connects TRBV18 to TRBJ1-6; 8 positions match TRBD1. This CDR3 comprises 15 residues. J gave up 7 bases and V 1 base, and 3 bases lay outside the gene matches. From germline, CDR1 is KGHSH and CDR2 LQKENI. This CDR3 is CASSPQQGANSPLHF. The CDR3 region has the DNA TGTGCCAGCTCACCACAGCAGGGGGCCAATTCACCCCTCCACTTT.

CDR3 sequence: CASSQTGQETQYF. The CDR3 coding sequence is TGCGCCAGCAGCCAGACAGGGCAAGAGACCCAGTACTTC. The V call is TRBV5-1, the J call TRBJ2-5; 7 positions agree with TRBD1. V shed 4 bases, J shed 2 bases, and the junction held 2 bases outside the gene matches. Looked up from germline, CDR1 is SGHRS and CDR2 is YFSETQ. CDR3 length: 13 amino acids.

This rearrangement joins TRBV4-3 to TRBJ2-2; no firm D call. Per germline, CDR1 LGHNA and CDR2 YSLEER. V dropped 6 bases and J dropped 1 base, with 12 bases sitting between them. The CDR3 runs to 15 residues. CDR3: CASSPTYLNTGELFF. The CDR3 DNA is TGCGCCAGCAGTCCTACCTACTTGAACACCGGGGAGCTGTTTTTT.

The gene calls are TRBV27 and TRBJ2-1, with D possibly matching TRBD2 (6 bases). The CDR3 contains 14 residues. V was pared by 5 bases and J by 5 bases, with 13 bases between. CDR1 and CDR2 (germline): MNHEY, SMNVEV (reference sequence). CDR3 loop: CASSPMGGNNEQFF. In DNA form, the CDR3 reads TGTGCCAGCAGTCCCATGGGGGGTAACAATGAGCAGTTCTTC.